This T cell receptor beta chain was identified during a study of T cells after yellow fever vaccination. Germline V CDR1 and CDR2: MNHEY, SMNVEV (reference sequence). Trimming took off 3 bases at V and 6 bases at J, with 18 bases between the two ends. This CDR3 spans 15 amino acids. Each CDR3 protein is one row after TCRdb ran MiXCR on the 5' RACE reads. The table has some 110,000 distinct CDR3 sequences, 8% to 9.5% seen once. This clonotype was observed a few times. The specimen was CD8+ T cells sorted from PBMCs, collected 45 days after the yellow fever booster vaccination. This receptor was identified in a man aged 25-45 years who received the YFV17D yellow fever vaccine. The chain has TRBV27 and TRBJ2-7; D is perhaps TRBD2 (6 bases). Here the CDR3 reads CASSFGGSNAGEQYF. In DNA form, the CDR3 reads TGTGCCAGCAGTTTTGGGGGGTCGAATGCGGGCGAGCAGTACTTC.